The 29 T cell receptor beta chains listed next were all sequenced from one sample in a study of shared clonotypes between healthy human individuals. Only in-frame clones appear in the TCRdb table, and some are missing; sequencing was by immunoSEQ multiplex PCR. The table has over 2 million clones, just under 95% seen once. Sequenced: naive CD4+ T cells from PBMCs. Subset specified: CD45RA+ positively selected. These receptors were taken from a young man in good health. Some clones in this sample may be carry-over from other donors' samples.

The chain combines TRBV5-1 with TRBJ1-2, with 7 bases that match TRBD1. With V trimmed by 6 bases and J by 4 bases, 3 bases remained unmatched. Germline CDR1 is SGHRS and CDR2 is YFSETQ. The CDR3 has 12 residues. The CDR3 region has the DNA TGCGCCAGCACCCGGGACAGCTATGGCTACACCTTC. This encodes CASTRDSYGYTF.

V and J are TRBV2 and TRBJ1-1; the D gene is possibly TRBD1 (6 bases). V was trimmed by 6 bases and J by 0 bases, leaving 11 bases between them. CDR3 length: 14 amino acids. Germline lookup yields CDR1 SNHLY and CDR2 FYNNEI. The CDR3 coding sequence is TGTGCCAGCAGAAAGGGGGAGGTGAACACTGAAGCTTTCTTT. This translates into CASRKGEVNTEAFF.

The chain links TRBV14 to TRBJ2-3; D is uncertain. Germline V lookup: CDR1 SGHDN, CDR2 FVKESK. V gave up 1 base and J gave up 2 bases, with 7 bases separating them. The CDR3 is 14 residues long. CDR3 bases: TGTGCCAGCAGCCAAGGGGCAGACACAGATACGCAGTATTTT. Translating gives CASSQGADTDTQYF.

V gene TRBV19 combines with J gene TRBJ2-3; the match to TRBD2 covers 10 bases. There are 14 residues in the CDR3. The trim removed 3 bases at V and 8 bases at J, leaving 5 bases unmatched. Looked up from germline, CDR1 is LNHDA and CDR2 is SQIVND (reference sequence). The CDR3 is CASSILLAGATQYF. The CDR3 nucleotides read TGTGCCAGTAGTATCTTGCTAGCGGGAGCTACGCAGTATTTT.

The chain combines TRBV19 with TRBJ1-2; no reliable D call. The V end was cut by 2 bases, the J end by 2 bases, with 9 bases between. The CDR3 contains 14 residues. Germline V gene data show CDR1 as LNHDA and CDR2 as SQIVND (reference sequence). The CDR3 protein is CASSISGRNYGYTF. The CDR3 DNA sequence: TGTGCCAGTAGTATATCGGGGAGAAACTATGGCTACACCTTC. Variable domain in full (rest from reference TRBV19 and TRBJ1-2): DGGITQSPKYLFRKEGQNVTLSCEQNLNHDAMYWYRQDPGQGLRLIYYSQIVNDFQKGDIAEGYSVSREKKESFPLTVTSAQKNPTAFYLCASSISGRNYGYTFGSGTRLTVV.

The J gene is TRBJ2-2, the V gene TRBV5-1, with D perhaps being TRBD1 or TRBD2 (5 bases each). CDR3 length equals 14 residues. The germline V and J ends were trimmed by 7 bases and 2 bases, with 12 bases remaining between them. Germline assignment: CDR1 SGHRS and CDR2 YFSETQ. The CDR3 DNA follows: TGCGCCAGCCTTTTGGGGGTTAACACCGGGGAGCTGTTTTTT. It codes for CASLLGVNTGELFF.

This chain joins TRBV19 and TRBJ2-1; TRBD1 agrees at 12 bases. V dropped 5 bases and J dropped 12; count of bases not matched to a gene: 5. This CDR3 is built from 13 residues. The germline V gene encodes CDR1 LNHDA and CDR2 SQIVND (reference sequence). CDR3: CASSPGQGASQFF. CDR3 nucleotide sequence: TGTGCCAGTAGTCCGGGACAGGGGGCTTCGCAGTTCTTC. Combining the CDR3 with reference TRBV19 and TRBJ2-1 gives the whole variable domain DGGITQSPKYLFRKEGQNVTLSCEQNLNHDAMYWYRQDPGQGLRLIYYSQIVNDFQKGDIAEGYSVSREKKESFPLTVTSAQKNPTAFYLCASSPGQGASQFFGPGTRLTVL.

This clone has only a few counts. The genes are TRBV2 and TRBJ1-1; D unresolved. Germline CDR1 and CDR2: SNHLY and FYNNEI. The CDR3 consists of 15 residues. Trimming took 3 bases from V and 2 from J, leaving 13 bases between them. This CDR3 is CASSEQGPSNTEAFF. CDR3 DNA: TGTGCCAGCAGTGAGCAAGGCCCTTCCAACACTGAAGCTTTCTTT.

The chain has TRBV18 and TRBJ1-3, with D hard to call. Germline V gene data show CDR1 as KGHSH and CDR2 as LQKENI. Trimming removed 4 bases from V and 0 bases from J, with 7 bases in between. The CDR3 totals 14 residues. The DNA of the CDR3 is TGTGCCAGCTCACGGGCCACCTCTGGAAACACCATATATTTT. As protein: CASSRATSGNTIYF.

The chain carries TRBV30 and TRBJ1-6; TRBD1 agrees at 9 bases. The CDR3 has 15 amino acids. The germline V gene encodes CDR1 GTSNPN and CDR2 SVGIG (reference sequence). With V trimmed by 5 bases and J by 3 bases, 5 bases remained unmatched. This CDR3 reads CAWDRGFGYNSPLHF. The CDR3 bases are TGTGCCTGGGACAGGGGGTTCGGCTATAATTCACCCCTCCACTTT.

V usage is TRBV19 and J usage is TRBJ2-6; 10 nucleotides agree with TRBD1. Looked up from germline, CDR1 is LNHDA and CDR2 is SQIVND (reference sequence). The CDR3 length is 17 residues. V was clipped by 5 bases and J by 4 bases; unmatched bases: 8. CDR3 nucleotide sequence: TGTGCCAGTAGTGCCAAGAGACAGGGGGCGGGGGCCAACGTCCTGACTTTC. It encodes CASSAKRQGAGANVLTF.

CDR3 DNA: TGTGCCAGCAGCGGGGGGACACTGGATAGCAATCAGCCCCAGCATTTT. Translation: CASSGGTLDSNQPQHF. The rearrangement joins TRBV9 to TRBJ1-5, with a possible D match to TRBD1 (6 bases). Germline V lookup: CDR1 SGDLS, CDR2 YYNGEE. CDR3 size: 16 residues. Trimming took 3 bases from V and 0 from J, leaving 13 bases between them.

The rearrangement links TRBV28 to TRBJ1-4; D is perhaps TRBD1 (6 bases). Trimming removed 8 bases from V and 10 bases from J, with 20 bases in between. CDR3 length: 14 residues. Germline V gives CDR1 MDHEN, CDR2 SYDVKM. The CDR3 reads CASCGRGDIGKLFF. The CDR3, as DNA: TGTGCCAGCTGTGGAAGGGGGGATATCGGAAAACTGTTTTTT.

In this sample, this clone turned up once. The V gene is TRBV11-2, the J gene TRBJ2-2; D gene uncertain. The germline CDR1 and CDR2 sequences are SGHAT and FQNNGV. Trimming stripped 7 bases from V and 6 bases from J, with 9 bases between. This CDR3 is 12 amino acids long. The CDR3 spells CASTYGAGELFF. CDR3 DNA: TGTGCCAGCACCTATGGGGCCGGGGAGCTGTTTTTT. The full variable domain, completed using reference TRBV11-2 and TRBJ2-2, is EAGVAQSPRYKIIEKRQSVAFWCNPISGHATLYWYQQILGQGPKLLIQFQNNGVVDDSQLPKDRFSAERLKGVDSTLKIQPAKLEDSAVYLCASTYGAGELFFGEGSRLTVL.

Regarding this clone: The sample carries other DNA sequences with the same CDR3. V is TRBV19 and J is TRBJ2-7; tentatively, D is TRBD1 (5 bases). The CDR3 runs to 14 residues. Germline-derived CDR1 and CDR2 are LNHDA and SQIVND (reference sequence). Trimming left V 3 bases short and J 2 bases short, with 11 bases between. CDR3 nucleotides: TGTGCCAGTAGTATGACAGACCTCACCTACGAGCAGTACTTC. Amino acid sequence: CASSMTDLTYEQYF.

On this clone itself: Additional DNA sequences in this sample encode the identical CDR3. The V gene is TRBV18, the J gene TRBJ2-1, with 10 bases fitting TRBD2. V gave up 3 bases and J gave up 8 bases; unmatched junction bases: 4. Germline assignment: CDR1 KGHSH and CDR2 LQKENI. The CDR3 contains 14 residues. The CDR3 nucleotides read TGTGCCAGCTCACCTCCTAGCGGGAGTTATGAGCAGTTCTTC. Residues: CASSPPSGSYEQFF.

The chain is built from TRBV6-5 and TRBJ2-7, with D tentatively TRBD2 (5 bases). Trimming removed 6 bases at V and 3 bases at J, with 12 bases between. In germline, CDR1 is MNHEY, CDR2 SVGAGI. The CDR3 is made up of 13 amino acids. CDR3 region: CASRLDWSYEQYF. CDR3 sequence (DNA): TGTGCCAGCAGATTGGACTGGAGCTACGAGCAGTACTTC.

In nucleotides, the CDR3 is TGCGCCAGCAGCTTATCCCCAGGGCCCTACGAGCAGTACTTC. As protein: CASSLSPGPYEQYF. The chain couples TRBV5-1 to TRBJ2-7; tentatively, D is TRBD1 (5 bases). V lost 2 bases to trimming and J lost 2 bases, with 11 bases between them. The CDR3 has 14 amino acids. Germline V CDR1 and CDR2: SGHRS, YFSETQ.

This clone showed up just a few times. Since a much larger clone is just one base distant, this may be a read error. The sample has other DNA sequences that encode this CDR3 too. This chain links TRBV5-1 with TRBJ1-1, with unresolved D. This CDR3 is 13 amino acids long. The germline V and J ends were trimmed by 0 bases and 1 base, with 4 bases remaining between them. From germline, CDR1 is SGHRS and CDR2 YFSETQ. The CDR3 sequence is CASSLEENTEAFF. The CDR3 DNA follows: TGCGCCAGCAGCTTGGAGGAGAACACTGAAGCTTTCTTT.

This clone occurred once. This chain joins TRBV4-1 and TRBJ2-1, with no clear D. The V and J ends lost 0 bases and 9 bases respectively, with 6 bases between them. The germline CDR1 and CDR2 sequences are MGHRA and YSYEKL. The CDR3 extends over 12 amino acids. CDR3 sequence reads: CASSQDRGEQFF. In DNA form, the CDR3 reads TGCGCCAGCAGCCAAGATCGAGGTGAGCAGTTCTTC.

The chain combines TRBV7-3 with TRBJ2-7; D perhaps matches TRBD1 (5 bases). The ends were cut back, 6 bases at V and 0 bases at J, with 18 bases in the middle. This CDR3 region has 16 residues. Germline CDR1 and CDR2: SGHTA and FQGTGA. CDR3 sequence: CASRRTMGQTSYEQYF. CDR3 DNA sequence: TGTGCCAGCAGACGCACGATGGGGCAGACCTCCTACGAGCAGTACTTC. The full variable domain, completed using reference TRBV7-3 and TRBJ2-7, is GAGVSQTPSNKVTEKGKYVELRCDPISGHTALYWYRQSLGQGPEFLIYFQGTGAADDSGLPNDRFFAVRPEGSVSTLKIQRTERGDSAVYLCASRRTMGQTSYEQYFGPGTRLTVT.

This clone has only a few counts. The chain has TRBV28 and TRBJ1-4; D might be TRBD1 (5 bases). Trimming left V 5 bases short and J 7 bases short, with 14 bases between. Germline CDR1 reads MDHEN; CDR2 reads SYDVKM. CDR3 length equals 14 residues. The CDR3 is CASSGGHQGEKLFF. In DNA, the CDR3 is TGTGCCAGCAGTGGAGGTCATCAGGGTGAAAAACTGTTTTTT.

The chain has TRBV5-4 and TRBJ2-5, with D possibly called TRBD1 or TRBD2 (5 bases each). The germline V gene encodes CDR1 SGHNT and CDR2 YYREEE (reference sequence). V lost 2 bases and J 5 bases, leaving 10 bases between the germline ends. This CDR3 is built from 13 residues. CDR3 loop: CASSFPGRETQYF. The CDR3 DNA sequence: TGTGCCAGCAGCTTCCCGGGGCGGGAGACCCAGTACTTC.

This sequence joins TRBV5-6 and TRBJ2-3; D is unresolved. The germline gives CDR1 SGHDT, CDR2 YYEEEE. CDR3 length: 15 amino acids. The V end was cut by 4 bases, the J end by 1 base, with 13 bases between. This CDR3 reads CASSRWVSRTDTQYF. CDR3 bases: TGTGCCAGCAGCCGATGGGTGAGCCGCACAGATACGCAGTATTTT. Looking up the rest from reference TRBV5-6 and TRBJ2-3 gives the full variable domain: DAGVTQSPTHLIKTRGQQVTLRCSPKSGHDTVSWYQQALGQGPQFIFQYYEEEERQRGNFPDRFSGHQFPNYSSELNVNALLLGDSALYLCASSRWVSRTDTQYFGPGTRLTVL.

The chain recombines TRBV7-3 with TRBJ2-1; D is uncertain. CDR1 and CDR2 from the germline V gene are SGHTA and FQGTGA. Between the trimmed V and J ends, which lost 0 bases and 7 bases, there was a span of 13 bases. CDR3 size: 15 residues. CDR3 in DNA: TGTGCCAGCAGCTTAACAGTGTCCCCTCGGAATGAGCAGTTCTTC. Its translation: CASSLTVSPRNEQFF. The whole variable domain, filled in from reference TRBV7-3 and TRBJ2-1, reads GAGVSQTPSNKVTEKGKYVELRCDPISGHTALYWYRQSLGQGPEFLIYFQGTGAADDSGLPNDRFFAVRPEGSVSTLKIQRTERGDSAVYLCASSLTVSPRNEQFFGPGTRLTVL.

The table lists this clone with a count of one. The V call is TRBV5-8, the J call TRBJ2-7, with 8 bases fitting TRBD2. Germline V gene lookup returns CDR1 SGHTS and CDR2 YDEGEE. Trimming at V came to 1 base and at J to 2 bases, leaving 5 bases not matched to a gene. This CDR3 contains 15 residues. The CDR3 nucleotides are TGTGCCAGCAGCTTGCGGACTAGCCGCACCTACGAGCAGTACTTC. Amino acids: CASSLRTSRTYEQYF.

This sequence joins TRBV9 and TRBJ2-5; weak D call: TRBD2 (5 bases). Trimming pared 4 bases from V and 1 base from J, leaving 8 bases between. This CDR3 is built from 13 residues. Germline-derived CDR1 and CDR2 are SGDLS and YYNGEE. CDR3 DNA: TGTGCCAGCAGCCCGGAGGTCCAAGAGACCCAGTACTTC. Amino acid sequence: CASSPEVQETQYF.

The chain joins TRBV12-5 to TRBJ2-3; D remains unclear. Between the trimmed V and J ends, which lost 1 base and 2 bases, there was a span of 4 bases. Germline V lookup: CDR1 LGHNT, CDR2 FRNRAP. The CDR3 has 13 amino acids. The DNA of the CDR3 is TGTGCTAGTGGTTTGGACTTCACAGATACGCAGTATTTT. Translating gives CASGLDFTDTQYF.

The chain is built from TRBV19 and TRBJ1-2; D is undetermined. The germline gives CDR1 LNHDA, CDR2 SQIVND (reference sequence). V was shortened by 4 bases and J by 4 bases, with 13 bases between the two germline ends. This CDR3 comprises 14 residues. This chain's CDR3 is CASSTGLILYGYTF. The CDR3 DNA is TGTGCCAGTAGTACGGGATTGATCCTCTATGGCTACACCTTC.